Listed below are T cell receptor beta chains from one sample, sequenced in a study of T cell responses to AZD1222 COVID-19 vaccine. Some clones are missing from TCRdb's copy, which holds only in-frame ones; the method was immunoSEQ multiplex PCR. The sample holds some 170,000 clones; approximately 88% are singletons and the top ten take roughly 4%. The sample in question was peripheral blood, obtained 28 days after the second AZD1222 dose. The receptors were gathered from an adult who received the AZD1222 COVID-19 vaccine. Both conserved end residues are part of each CDR3. D genes are given only for firm matches. Rows give clone size only sometimes, using once, few, many, or a class for an expanded clone.

d_gene,abundance,len,v_gene,j_gene,CDR3aa,CDR3nt
NA,NA,18,TRBV19,TRBJ1-5,CASSMSTGVGASNQPQHF,TGTGCCAGTAGTATGTCTACTGGGGTAGGGGCGAGCAATCAGCCCCAGCATTTT
NA,NA,14,TRBV2,TRBJ2-1,CASIRGALYNEQFF,TGTGCCAGTATTAGAGGGGCCCTCTACAATGAGCAGTTCTTC
NA,once,16,TRBV4-1,TRBJ1-1,CASNTEGREANTEAFF,TGCGCCAGCAACACTGAGGGGCGGGAAGCCAACACTGAAGCTTTCTTT
TRBD1,NA,15,TRBV3-1/TRBV3-2,TRBJ2-5,CASRHSGGLGETQYF,TGTGCCAGCCGACATTCAGGGGGCCTCGGGGAGACCCAGTACTTC
NA,NA,12,TRBV30,TRBJ1-1,CAWSDGNTEAFF,TGTGCCTGGTCAGACGGGAACACTGAAGCTTTCTTT
NA,NA,11,TRBV15,TRBJ2-1,CATAVYNEQFF,TGTGCCACTGCGGTGTACAATGAGCAGTTCTTC
NA,NA,16,TRBV21-1,TRBJ2-7,CASSKAHRGQTYEQYF,TGTGCCAGCAGCAAAGCGCACCGGGGTCAGACCTACGAGCAGTACTTC
NA,once,18,TRBV5-4,TRBJ2-6,CASSSLDRSSSGANVLTF,TGTGCCAGCAGCTCGTTGGACAGATCTAGCTCTGGGGCCAACGTCCTGACTTTC
TRBD1,NA,10,TRBV6-5,TRBJ2-5,CATGKETQYF,TGCGCGACAGGGAAGGAGACCCAGTACTTC
NA,once,11,TRBV20-1,TRBJ1-1,CSARRSSSAFF,TGCAGTGCCAGGAGGTCGTCTTCAGCTTTCTTT
NA,NA,15,TRBV3-1/TRBV3-2,TRBJ1-4,CASSQAGQRDEKLFF,TGTGCCAGCAGCCAAGCGGGACAACGGGATGAAAAACTGTTTTTT
NA,NA,12,TRBV3-1/TRBV3-2,TRBJ2-7,CASSLEVYEQYF,TGTGCCAGCAGCCTCGAAGTCTACGAGCAGTACTTC
TRBD1,NA,14,TRBV5-1,TRBJ1-1,CASSLGDRVSEAFF,TGCGCCAGCAGCTTGGGTGACAGGGTCTCTGAAGCTTTCTTT
NA,NA,15,TRBV5-1,TRBJ1-1,CASNTGYGKNTEAFF,TGCGCCAGCAACACAGGGTATGGGAAGAACACTGAAGCTTTCTTT
NA,NA,16,TRBV19,TRBJ1-1,CASSIRRQASGTEAFF,TGTGCCAGTAGTATAAGACGGCAGGCCTCTGGGACTGAAGCTTTCTTT
NA,NA,12,TRBV3-1/TRBV3-2,TRBJ1-3,CASSLRGNTIYF,TGTGCCAGCTCCCTAAGAGGGAACACCATATATTTT
NA,NA,12,TRBV10-3,TRBJ1-1,CAISEGGSEAFF,TGTGCCATCAGTGAGGGAGGTAGTGAAGCTTTCTTT
NA,once,12,TRBV5-1,TRBJ2-3,CASSLFLDTQYF,TGCGCCAGCAGCTTGTTTCTAGATACGCAGTATTTT
TRBD2,NA,16,TRBV5-4,TRBJ2-2,CASSLLVSGTTGELFF,TGTGCCAGCAGCCTCCTAGTGAGCGGGACCACCGGGGAGCTGTTTTTT
NA,once,16,TRBV19,TRBJ1-6,CASSTRSGQRNSPLHF,TGTGCCAGTAGCACCCGTTCCGGACAGAGAAATTCACCCCTCCACTTT
NA,few,15,TRBV14,TRBJ1-2,CASSLNPNPVYGYTF,TGTGCCAGCAGCCTTAACCCTAACCCGGTCTATGGCTACACCTTC
NA,NA,13,TRBV7-9,TRBJ1-6,CASSLRTDSPLHF,TGTGCCAGCAGCCTCCGGACGGATTCACCCCTCCACTTT
NA,NA,15,TRBV6-5,TRBJ2-1,CASSYSGDNWNEQFF,TGTGCCAGCAGTTACTCGGGGGACAACTGGAATGAGCAGTTCTTC
NA,NA,14,TRBV3-1/TRBV3-2,TRBJ2-4,CASSPARGRDIQYF,TGTGCCAGCAGCCCGGCGAGGGGCCGGGACATTCAGTACTTC
NA,once,15,TRBV5-6,TRBJ1-4,CASSFSAATNEKLFF,TGTGCCAGCAGCTTCTCGGCTGCAACTAATGAAAAACTGTTTTTT
NA,NA,10,TRBV20-1,TRBJ1-2,CSTDSFGYHF,TGCAGTACGGACAGCTTTGGGTACCACTTC
NA,NA,12,TRBV6-5,TRBJ1-1,CASNGSAQEAFF,TGTGCCAGCAATGGGTCGGCCCAAGAAGCTTTCTTT